The 3 T cell receptor beta chains below were found in one sample sequenced in a study of blood T cells in healthy people across ages (dated by TCRdb to 2013 to 2016). The library was obtained by 5' RACE. Data came from an Illumina HiSeq 2500. The second PCR ran for about 7 to 11 cycles and used a J-beta primer mix along with a sample-barcoded 5' primer. TCRdb reprocessing: public reads trimmed at Q25 with fastp, clones called with MiXCR, in-frame beta chains kept. Each entry is one CDR3 protein sequence, shown with its most common DNA and genes. The sample data list some 640,000 distinct CDR3 sequences, and around 31% of these were observed just once. Approximately 14% of the sample lies in the top ten. What was sequenced was blood. The source is a woman of 80 years or more in good health.

This clonotype was counted many times. The chain recombines TRBV5-1 with TRBJ1-2, with a possible D match to TRBD1 (6 bases). Germline lookup yields CDR1 SGHRS and CDR2 YFSETQ. Trimming removed 1 base from V and 6 bases from J, with 10 bases in between. The CDR3 runs 13 residues. CDR3 nucleotides: TGCGCCAGCAGCTTGTTGGCAGGGGATGGCTACACCTTC. It yields the protein CASSLLAGDGYTF.

The V gene is TRBV6-6, the J gene TRBJ2-7; 9 bases line up with TRBD1. The V segment lost 0 bases and the J segment 3 bases; nucleotides outside the gene matches: 9. Germline assignment: CDR1 MNHNY and CDR2 SVGAGI (reference sequence). This CDR3 contains 17 residues. CDR3 loop: CASSYSASRQGGYEQYF. In nucleotides, the CDR3 is TGTGCCAGCAGTTACTCCGCTTCGAGACAGGGGGGCTACGAGCAGTACTTC.

This clonotype was seen a single time. The chain carries TRBV7-2 and TRBJ2-1; D call uncertain. The CDR3 loop spans 17 amino acids. In germline, CDR1 is SGHTA, CDR2 FQGNSA. Trimming pared 4 bases from V and 3 bases from J, leaving 19 bases between. CDR3 coding DNA: TGTGCCAGCAGCTCCAGCCCACAGCTAGGATACTACAATGAGCAGTTCTTC. This sequence encodes CASSSSPQLGYYNEQFF.